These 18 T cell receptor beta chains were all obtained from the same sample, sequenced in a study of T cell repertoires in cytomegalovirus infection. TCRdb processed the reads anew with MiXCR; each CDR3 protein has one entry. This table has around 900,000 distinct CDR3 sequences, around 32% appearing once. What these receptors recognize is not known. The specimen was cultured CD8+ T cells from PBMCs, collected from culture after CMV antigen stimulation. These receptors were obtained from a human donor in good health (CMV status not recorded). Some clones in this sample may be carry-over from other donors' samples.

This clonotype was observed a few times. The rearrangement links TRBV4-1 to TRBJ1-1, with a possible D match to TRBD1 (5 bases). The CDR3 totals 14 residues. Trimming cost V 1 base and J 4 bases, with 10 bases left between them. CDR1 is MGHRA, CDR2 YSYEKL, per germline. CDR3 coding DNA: TGCGCCAGCAGCCAAGGCAGGGAATCCACTGAAGCTTTCTTT. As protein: CASSQGRESTEAFF.

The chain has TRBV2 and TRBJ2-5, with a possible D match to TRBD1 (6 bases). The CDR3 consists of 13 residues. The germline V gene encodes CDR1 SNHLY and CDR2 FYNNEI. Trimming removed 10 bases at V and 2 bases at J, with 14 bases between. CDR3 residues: CAIPQGPQETQYF. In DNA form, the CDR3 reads TGTGCCATCCCTCAGGGGCCGCAAGAGACCCAGTACTTC. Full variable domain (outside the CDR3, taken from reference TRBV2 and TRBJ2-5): EPEVTQTPSHQVTQMGQEVILRCVPISNHLYFYWYRQILGQKVEFLVSFYNNEISEKSEIFDDQFSVERPDGSNFTLKIRSTKLEDSAMYFCAIPQGPQETQYFGPGTRLLVL.

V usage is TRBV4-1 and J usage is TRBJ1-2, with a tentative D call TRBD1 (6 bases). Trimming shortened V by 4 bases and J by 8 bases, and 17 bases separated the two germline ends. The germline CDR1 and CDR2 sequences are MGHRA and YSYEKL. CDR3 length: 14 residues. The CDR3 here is CASSPDRPESGYTF. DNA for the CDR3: TGCGCCAGCAGCCCCGACAGGCCAGAAAGCGGCTACACCTTC.

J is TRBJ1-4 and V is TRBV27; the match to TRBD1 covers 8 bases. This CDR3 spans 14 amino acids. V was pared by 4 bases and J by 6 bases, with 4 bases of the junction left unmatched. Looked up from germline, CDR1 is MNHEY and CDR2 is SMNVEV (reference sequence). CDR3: CASSWTGRDEKLFF. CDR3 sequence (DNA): TGTGCCAGCAGTTGGACAGGGAGGGATGAAAAACTGTTTTTT.

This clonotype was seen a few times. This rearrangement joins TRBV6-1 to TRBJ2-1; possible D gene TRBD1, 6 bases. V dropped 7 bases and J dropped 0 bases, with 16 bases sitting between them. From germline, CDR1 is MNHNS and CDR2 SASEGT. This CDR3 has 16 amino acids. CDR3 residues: CASKLTGFRSYNEQFF. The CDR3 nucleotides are TGTGCCAGCAAACTCACAGGGTTTCGCTCCTACAATGAGCAGTTCTTC.

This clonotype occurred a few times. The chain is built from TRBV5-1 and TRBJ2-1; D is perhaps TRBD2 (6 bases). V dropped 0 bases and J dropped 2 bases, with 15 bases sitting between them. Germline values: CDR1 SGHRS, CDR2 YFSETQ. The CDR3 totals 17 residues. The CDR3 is CASSLEHSGGAYNEQFF. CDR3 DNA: TGCGCCAGCAGCTTGGAACATTCCGGGGGAGCCTACAATGAGCAGTTCTTC.

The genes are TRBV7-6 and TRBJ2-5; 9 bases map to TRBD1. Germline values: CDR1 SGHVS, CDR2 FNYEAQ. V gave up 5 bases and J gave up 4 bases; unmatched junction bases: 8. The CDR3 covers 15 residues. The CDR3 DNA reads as TGTGCCAGCAGCCTTCTGGGACAGGGCCCAGAGACCCAGTACTTC. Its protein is CASSLLGQGPETQYF.

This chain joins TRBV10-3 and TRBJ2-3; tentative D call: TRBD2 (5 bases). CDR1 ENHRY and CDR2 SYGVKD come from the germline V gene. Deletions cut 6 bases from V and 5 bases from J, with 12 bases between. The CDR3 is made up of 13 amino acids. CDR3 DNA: TGTGCCATCAGGGGAGCCTCGGAAGATACGCAGTATTTT. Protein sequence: CAIRGASEDTQYF.

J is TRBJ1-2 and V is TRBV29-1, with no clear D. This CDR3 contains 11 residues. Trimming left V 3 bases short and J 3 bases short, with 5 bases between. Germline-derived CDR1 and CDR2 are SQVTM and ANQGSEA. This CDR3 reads CSVEVDYGYTF. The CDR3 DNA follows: TGCAGCGTTGAGGTGGACTATGGCTACACCTTC.

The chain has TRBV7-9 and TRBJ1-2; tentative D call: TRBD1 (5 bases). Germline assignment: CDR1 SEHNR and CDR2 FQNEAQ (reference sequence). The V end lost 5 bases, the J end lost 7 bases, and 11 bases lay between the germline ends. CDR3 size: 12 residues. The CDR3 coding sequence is TGTGCCAGCAGCGGTCAGGGTCGTGGCTACACCTTC. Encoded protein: CASSGQGRGYTF.

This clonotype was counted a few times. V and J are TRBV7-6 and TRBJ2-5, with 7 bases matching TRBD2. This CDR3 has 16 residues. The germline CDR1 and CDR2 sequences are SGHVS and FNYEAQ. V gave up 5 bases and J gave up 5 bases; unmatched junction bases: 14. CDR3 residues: CASSLSGDSLLETQYF. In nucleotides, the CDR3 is TGTGCCAGCAGCCTGAGCGGGGACTCATTGTTGGAGACCCAGTACTTC.

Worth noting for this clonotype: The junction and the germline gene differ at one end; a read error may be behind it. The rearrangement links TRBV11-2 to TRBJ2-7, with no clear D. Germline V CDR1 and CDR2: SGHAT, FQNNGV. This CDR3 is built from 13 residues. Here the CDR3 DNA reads TGTGCCAGCAGATTAGCCCCCAAACGCGAGCAGTACTTC. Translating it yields CASRLAPKREQYF.

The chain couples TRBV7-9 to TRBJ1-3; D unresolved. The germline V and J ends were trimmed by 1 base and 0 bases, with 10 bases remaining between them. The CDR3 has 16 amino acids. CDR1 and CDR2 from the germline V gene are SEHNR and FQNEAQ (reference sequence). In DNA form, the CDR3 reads TGTGCCAGCAGCTTAGTCAGTCGGCCCTCTGGAAACACCATATATTTT. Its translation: CASSLVSRPSGNTIYF. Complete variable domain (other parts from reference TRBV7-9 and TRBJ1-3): DTGVSQNPRHKITKRGQNVTFRCDPISEHNRLYWYRQTLGQGPEFLTYFQNEAQLEKSRLLSDRFSAERPKGSFSTLEIQRTEQGDSAMYLCASSLVSRPSGNTIYFGEGSWLTVV.

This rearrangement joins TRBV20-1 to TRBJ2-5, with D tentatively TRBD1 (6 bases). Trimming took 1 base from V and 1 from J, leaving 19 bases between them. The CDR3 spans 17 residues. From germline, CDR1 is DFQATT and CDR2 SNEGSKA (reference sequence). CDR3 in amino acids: CSARGPHANRVQETQYF. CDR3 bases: TGCAGTGCTAGAGGTCCCCACGCAAACAGGGTCCAAGAGACCCAGTACTTC.

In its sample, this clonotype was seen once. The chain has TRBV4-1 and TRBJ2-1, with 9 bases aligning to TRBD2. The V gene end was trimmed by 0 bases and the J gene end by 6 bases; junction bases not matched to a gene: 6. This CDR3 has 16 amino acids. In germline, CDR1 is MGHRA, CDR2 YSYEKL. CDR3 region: CASSQDPGLAFNEQFF. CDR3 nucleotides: TGCGCCAGCAGCCAAGACCCGGGACTAGCCTTCAATGAGCAGTTCTTC.

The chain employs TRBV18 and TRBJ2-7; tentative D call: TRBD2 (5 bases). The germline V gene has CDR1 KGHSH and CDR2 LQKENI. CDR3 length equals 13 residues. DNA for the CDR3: TGTACCAGCTCACCTCGGGACTCCTACGAGCAGTACGTC. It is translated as CTSSPRDSYEQYV.

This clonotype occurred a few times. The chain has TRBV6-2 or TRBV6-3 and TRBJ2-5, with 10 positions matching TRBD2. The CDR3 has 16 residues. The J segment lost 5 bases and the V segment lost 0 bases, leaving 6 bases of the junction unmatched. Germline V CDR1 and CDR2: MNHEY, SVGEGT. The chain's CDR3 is CASSYSTSGAGETQYF. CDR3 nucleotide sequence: TGTGCCAGCAGTTACTCAACTAGCGGGGCCGGGGAGACCCAGTACTTC.

This CDR3 is CSVLSRDPSSNEQFF. CDR3 coding DNA: TGCAGCGTCCTCTCCCGGGATCCCAGTTCCAATGAGCAGTTCTTC. The chain employs TRBV29-1 and TRBJ2-1, with TRBD2 as a possible D gene (5 bases). With 6 bases removed from V and 6 bases from J, the gap between germline ends came to 21 bases. From germline, CDR1 is SQVTM and CDR2 ANQGSEA. The CDR3 covers 15 residues.